This TCR beta chain was sequenced for a study of neurological immune-mediated disorders. General study findings and limits: Multiple sclerosis was found to have the least TCR clonal expansion, below healthy controls, and HTLV-1-associated myelopathy the most. None of the CDR3 amino acid sequences of expanded clones were shared across subjects, and this suggested private repertoires in all groups.

The method for making cDNA was 5'RACE, and it used 10-nucleotide random UMIs. TCRdb processed the 5' RACE reads anew with MiXCR; each CDR3 protein has one entry. The sample includes approximately 70,000 distinct CDR3 sequences, roughly 4.5% seen only once; the top ten take about 2.2%. CDR3 length equals 15 residues. V lost 5 bases and J lost 3, with 13 bases in between. Unsorted libraries came from 2 million PBMCs stored at -80 °C. This clonotype was counted ten times or more. Antigen specificity is unknown. The sequencing input was PBMCs. This rearrangement joins TRBV12-3 or TRBV12-4 to TRBJ1-4; D remains unclear. This receptor was taken from a woman in her sixties or seventies with multiple sclerosis. CDR3 region: CASSPRGEPNEKLFF. CDR3 bases: TGTGCCAGCAGTCCCCGCGGAGAACCTAATGAAAAACTGTTTTTT.